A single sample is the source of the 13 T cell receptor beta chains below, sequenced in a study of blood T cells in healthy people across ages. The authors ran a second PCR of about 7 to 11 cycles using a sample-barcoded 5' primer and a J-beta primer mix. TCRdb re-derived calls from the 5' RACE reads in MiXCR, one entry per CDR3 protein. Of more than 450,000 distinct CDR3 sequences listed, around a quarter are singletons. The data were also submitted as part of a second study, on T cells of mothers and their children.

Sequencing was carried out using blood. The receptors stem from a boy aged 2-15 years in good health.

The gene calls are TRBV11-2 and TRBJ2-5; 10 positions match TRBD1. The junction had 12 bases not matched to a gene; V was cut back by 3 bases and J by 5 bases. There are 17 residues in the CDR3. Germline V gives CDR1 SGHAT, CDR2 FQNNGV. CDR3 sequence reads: CASSFGADRGYRETQYF. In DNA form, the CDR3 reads TGTGCCAGCAGCTTTGGAGCGGACAGGGGGTACCGGGAGACCCAGTACTTC.

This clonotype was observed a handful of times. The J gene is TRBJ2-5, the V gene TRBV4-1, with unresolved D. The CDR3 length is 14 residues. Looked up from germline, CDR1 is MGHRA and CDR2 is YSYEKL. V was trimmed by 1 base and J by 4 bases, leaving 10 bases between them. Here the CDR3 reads CASSQVVIPETQYF. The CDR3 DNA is TGCGCCAGCAGCCAAGTTGTCATACCAGAGACCCAGTACTTC.

CDR3 loop: CASSRAAYLSGANVLTF. The CDR3, as DNA: TGTGCCAGCAGTCGGGCAGCTTATCTCTCTGGGGCCAACGTCCTGACTTTC. This sequence joins TRBV27 and TRBJ2-6; D is unclear. V was pared by 5 bases and J by 0 bases, with 14 bases between. Germline V gives CDR1 MNHEY, CDR2 SMNVEV (reference sequence). The CDR3 has 17 residues.

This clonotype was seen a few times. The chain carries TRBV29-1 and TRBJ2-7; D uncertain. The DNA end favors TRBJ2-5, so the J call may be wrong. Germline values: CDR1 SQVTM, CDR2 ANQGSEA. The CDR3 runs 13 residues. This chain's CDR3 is CSVDGQYQETQYF. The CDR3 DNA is TGCAGCGTCGACGGGCAGTACCAAGAGACCCAGTACTTC.

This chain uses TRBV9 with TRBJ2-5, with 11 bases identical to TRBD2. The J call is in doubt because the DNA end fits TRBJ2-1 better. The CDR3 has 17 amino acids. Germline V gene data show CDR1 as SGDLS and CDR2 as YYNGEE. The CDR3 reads CASSVQALAGGSNEQFF. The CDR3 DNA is TGTGCCAGCAGCGTACAGGCCCTAGCGGGGGGCTCCAATGAGCAGTTCTTC.

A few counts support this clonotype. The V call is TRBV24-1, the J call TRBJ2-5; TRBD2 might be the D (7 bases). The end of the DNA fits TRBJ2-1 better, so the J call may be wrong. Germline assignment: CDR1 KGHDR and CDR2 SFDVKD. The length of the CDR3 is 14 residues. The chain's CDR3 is CATSYGGAGDEQFF. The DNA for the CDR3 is TGTGCCACCAGTTATGGGGGGGCGGGCGATGAGCAGTTCTTC.

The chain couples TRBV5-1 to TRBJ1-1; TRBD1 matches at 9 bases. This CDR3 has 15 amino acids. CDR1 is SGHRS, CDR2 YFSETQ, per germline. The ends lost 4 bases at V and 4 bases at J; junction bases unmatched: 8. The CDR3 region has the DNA TGCGCCAGCAGCCCGGGACAGGGAAAAAGCACTGAAGCTTTCTTT. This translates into CASSPGQGKSTEAFF.

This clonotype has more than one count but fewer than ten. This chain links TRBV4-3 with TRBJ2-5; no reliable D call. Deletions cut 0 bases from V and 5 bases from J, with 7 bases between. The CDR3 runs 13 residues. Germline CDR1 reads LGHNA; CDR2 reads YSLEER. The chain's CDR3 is CASSQDREETQYF. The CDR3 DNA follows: TGCGCCAGCAGCCAAGATCGTGAGGAGACCCAGTACTTC.

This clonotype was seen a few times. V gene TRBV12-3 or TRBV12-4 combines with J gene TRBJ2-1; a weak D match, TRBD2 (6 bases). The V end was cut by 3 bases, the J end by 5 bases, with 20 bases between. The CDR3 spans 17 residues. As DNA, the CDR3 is TGTGCCAGCAGTTTTCCATCGGCGGGAACGTCCCACAATGAGCAGTTCTTC. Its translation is CASSFPSAGTSHNEQFF.

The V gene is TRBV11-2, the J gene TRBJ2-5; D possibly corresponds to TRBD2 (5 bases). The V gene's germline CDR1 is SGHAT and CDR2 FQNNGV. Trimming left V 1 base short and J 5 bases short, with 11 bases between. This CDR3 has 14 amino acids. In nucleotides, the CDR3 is TGTGCCAGCAGCTTAGTGCCTAGCACGGAGACCCAGTACTTC. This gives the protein CASSLVPSTETQYF.

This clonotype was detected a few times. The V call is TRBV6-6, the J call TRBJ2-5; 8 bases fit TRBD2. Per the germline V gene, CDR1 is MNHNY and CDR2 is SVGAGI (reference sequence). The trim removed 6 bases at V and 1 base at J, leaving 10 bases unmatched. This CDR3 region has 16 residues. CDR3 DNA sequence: TGTGCCAGCAGCAACAGCTGGCGGGGGGCCCAAGAGACCCAGTACTTC. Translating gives CASSNSWRGAQETQYF.

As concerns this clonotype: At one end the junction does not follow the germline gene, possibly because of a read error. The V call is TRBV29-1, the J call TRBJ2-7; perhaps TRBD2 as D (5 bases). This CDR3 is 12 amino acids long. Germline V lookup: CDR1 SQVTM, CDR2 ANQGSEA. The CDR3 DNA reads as TGTAGCGTTGAAGACACTAGTTACGAGCAGTACTTC. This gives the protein CSVEDTSYEQYF.

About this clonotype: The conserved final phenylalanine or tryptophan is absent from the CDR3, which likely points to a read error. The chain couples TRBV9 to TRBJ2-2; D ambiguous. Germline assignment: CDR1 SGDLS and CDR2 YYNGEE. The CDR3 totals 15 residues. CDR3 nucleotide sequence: TGCGCCAGCAGTCCAGGCCCCTATGGCACCGGGGAGCTGTTTTAT. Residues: CASSPGPYGTGELFY.